These 20 T cell receptor beta chains share one sample of origin, sequenced in a study of metastatic and nonmetastatic thyroid tumors. Every patient underwent thyroid surgery untreated. With MiXCR, TCRdb reprocessed the PCR reads. This sample carries about 4,000 clones, under 40% of them seen once, and the ten largest clones take approximately 30%. Source material: adjacent normal tissue. The receptors were sampled from a female donor with papillary thyroid cancer or a benign thyroid nodule (not recorded which). Some clones in this sample may be carry-over from other donors' samples.

This clone was counted only a few times. A clone one base away is much larger, so this may be a read error. The V and J genes are TRBV2 and TRBJ2-3; no firm D call. In germline, CDR1 is SNHLY, CDR2 FYNNEI. V was cut by 5 bases and J by 1 base, with 4 bases left in between. CDR3 length: 12 amino acids. The CDR3 spells CASSSCTDTQYF. CDR3 coding DNA: TGTGCCAGCAGTAGCTGCACAGATACGCAGTATTTT.

A note on this clone: Being one base from a much bigger clone, this may be a read error. Given the absence of the conserved phenylalanine or tryptophan at the CDR3 end, a read error is likely. V usage is TRBV13 and J usage is TRBJ2-7; tentatively, D is TRBD2 (5 bases). Trimming left V 0 bases short and J 0 bases short, with 9 bases between. This CDR3 region has 15 residues. The V gene's germline CDR1 is PRHDT and CDR2 FYEKMQ (reference sequence). CDR3 region: CASSLGGRSSYEQYL. The CDR3 DNA follows: TGTGCCAGCAGCTTAGGGGGGAGAAGCTCCTACGAGCAGTACTTA.

The CDR3 DNA follows: TGCAGTGCTCCCGGGACTAGCTTAGGCCAAGAGACCCAGTACTTC. As protein: CSAPGTSLGQETQYF. The chain has TRBV20-1 and TRBJ2-5; 9 bases agree with TRBD2. CDR3 length: 15 residues. With 5 bases clipped from V and 1 base from J, the junction kept 8 bases outside the gene matches. Per germline, CDR1 DFQATT and CDR2 SNEGSKA (reference sequence).

This clone is medium-sized. Other nucleotide sequences in the sample specify the same CDR3. The chain carries TRBV20-1 and TRBJ2-3, with unresolved D. Trimming pared 0 bases from V and 4 bases from J, leaving 11 bases between. Germline V lookup: CDR1 DFQATT, CDR2 SNEGSKA (reference sequence). This CDR3 spans 14 amino acids. The CDR3 loop is CSARERLDPDTQYF. The CDR3 DNA reads TGCAGTGCTAGAGAGCGGTTGGACCCAGATACGCAGTATTTT.

As to this clone: One junction end does not reproduce the germline sequence, and a read error may be involved. The chain couples TRBV30 to TRBJ1-5; D gene uncertain. Germline CDR1 and CDR2: GTSNPN and SVGIG (reference sequence). This CDR3 has 13 amino acids. CDR3 DNA sequence: TGCGCCTGGGGTGACGGAGACCATCAGCCCCAGCATTTT. It yields the protein CAWGDGDHQPQHF.

The CDR3 loop reads CASSYGGLAGGDEQYF. The CDR3 DNA sequence: TGTGCCAGCAGTTACGGGGGTTTAGCGGGAGGGGACGAGCAGTACTTC. This chain uses TRBV6-5 with TRBJ2-7; 11 bases line up with TRBD2. Per the germline V gene, CDR1 is MNHEY and CDR2 is SVGAGI. Trimming at V came to 2 bases and at J to 5 bases, leaving 8 bases not matched to a gene. The CDR3 covers 16 residues.

This chain joins TRBV7-2 and TRBJ2-7; possible D gene TRBD2, 6 bases. The V end lost 5 bases, the J end lost 3 bases, and 11 bases lay between the germline ends. The CDR3 has 13 amino acids. Germline CDR1 is SGHTA and CDR2 is FQGNSA. The CDR3 loop is CASSPGSLYEQYF. The DNA of the CDR3 is TGTGCCAGCAGCCCCGGGAGCCTCTACGAGCAGTACTTC.

V is TRBV3-1 and J is TRBJ2-1; perhaps TRBD2 as D (6 bases). The CDR3 extends over 15 amino acids. In germline, CDR1 is LGHDT, CDR2 YNNKEL (reference sequence). V was cut by 0 bases and J by 5 bases, with 11 bases left in between. The CDR3 bases are TGTGCCAGCAGCCAAGATCTCGGGGGAAACAATGAGCAGTTCTTC. It is translated as CASSQDLGGNNEQFF.

This clone has at least ten counts. Other nucleotide sequences from this sample produce the same CDR3. The chain employs TRBV7-3 and TRBJ2-1, with D tentatively TRBD2 (6 bases). The germline gives CDR1 SGHTA, CDR2 FQGTGA. The length of the CDR3 is 13 residues. Trimming shortened V by 3 bases and J by 6 bases, and 9 bases separated the two germline ends. Here the CDR3 reads CASSLEGLNEQFF. CDR3 sequence (DNA): TGTGCCAGCAGCTTGGAGGGTCTCAATGAGCAGTTCTTC.

The V gene is TRBV20-1, the J gene TRBJ1-1; D ambiguous. The CDR3 is 17 amino acids. Germline CDR1 DFQATT, CDR2 SNEGSKA (reference sequence). V dropped 3 bases and J dropped 5 bases, with 25 bases sitting between them. CDR3 residues: CSARDLFGPTYQTEAFF. In DNA, the CDR3 is TGCAGTGCTAGGGATCTTTTCGGGCCGACCTACCAGACTGAAGCTTTCTTT.

The rearrangement joins TRBV5-1 to TRBJ2-6; D is possibly TRBD1 or TRBD2 (6 bases each). There are 18 residues in the CDR3. CDR1 is SGHRS and CDR2 is YFSETQ in the germline V gene. V was shortened by 0 bases and J by 0 bases, with 13 bases between the two germline ends. CDR3 protein: CASSLELGGSSGANVLTF. The CDR3 bases are TGCGCCAGCAGCTTGGAATTAGGGGGGTCCTCTGGGGCCAACGTCCTGACTTTC. The full variable domain, its missing parts supplied by reference TRBV5-1 and TRBJ2-6, is KAGVTQTPRYLIKTRGQQVTLSCSPISGHRSVSWYQQTPGQGLQFLFEYFSETQRNKGNFPGRFSGRQFSNSRSEMNVSTLELGDSALYLCASSLELGGSSGANVLTFGAGSRLTVL.

In this sample, this clone turned up many times. The same CDR3 also results from other DNA sequences found in this sample. The chain links TRBV5-1 to TRBJ2-2; 8 nucleotides line up with TRBD2. There are 14 residues in the CDR3. V shed 7 bases, J shed 4 bases, and the junction held 6 bases outside the gene matches. Germline assignment: CDR1 SGHRS and CDR2 YFSETQ. DNA of the CDR3: TGCGCCAGCGCCCCTACTAGCGGCACCGGGGAGCTGTTTTTT. Its protein product is CASAPTSGTGELFF.

Many counts were recorded for this clone. The rearrangement joins TRBV11-2 to TRBJ2-5; TRBD2 matches 7 bases. V gave up 5 bases and J gave up 5 bases; unmatched junction bases: 14. The V gene's germline CDR1 is SGHAT and CDR2 FQNNGV. CDR3 length: 16 amino acids. CDR3 DNA: TGTGCCAGCAGCCCGCGTCGTGGTTTGGGGGGGGAGACCCAGTACTTC. This translates into CASSPRRGLGGETQYF.

Within the sample, this clone is large. Written as DNA, the CDR3 is TGTGCCAGCAGCCAAGGGGCTTGGGGGGAACTCTACGAGCAGTACTTC. This encodes CASSQGAWGELYEQYF. The chain has TRBV3-1 and TRBJ2-7; possible D gene TRBD2, 6 bases. The CDR3 is 16 amino acids. Between the trimmed V and J ends, which lost 1 base and 3 bases, there was a span of 16 bases. Looked up from germline, CDR1 is LGHDT and CDR2 is YNNKEL (reference sequence).

The CDR3 sequence is CASSRDSHGYTF. CDR3 in DNA: TGTGCCAGCAGCCGAGACAGTCATGGCTACACCTTC. The chain links TRBV3-1 to TRBJ1-2, with D perhaps matching TRBD1 (5 bases). The V end lost 4 bases, the J end lost 6 bases, and 9 bases lay between the germline ends. Germline values: CDR1 LGHDT, CDR2 YNNKEL (reference sequence). The CDR3 contains 12 residues.

This clone was seen only a few times. The chain combines TRBV7-2 with TRBJ2-5; possibly TRBD1 for D (5 bases). Trimming left V 3 bases short and J 4 bases short, with 12 bases between. The CDR3 totals 14 residues. From germline, CDR1 is SGHTA and CDR2 FQGNSA. DNA for the CDR3: TGTGCCAGCAGCTTGGGGTGGGGCGGAGAGACCCAGTACTTC. Its protein product is CASSLGWGGETQYF.

This clone was found once. The chain carries TRBV9 and TRBJ2-7; 11 bases match TRBD1. V gave up 4 bases and J gave up 3 bases; unmatched junction bases: 9. Germline V CDR1 and CDR2: SGDLS, YYNGEE. This CDR3 is built from 16 residues. The CDR3 nucleotides are TGTGCCAGCAGCCCCAGGAGGGACAGGGGGAACTACGAGCAGTACTTC. Translation gives CASSPRRDRGNYEQYF.

This chain joins TRBV5-1 and TRBJ2-1; TRBD2 matches at 7 bases. The CDR3 is made up of 13 amino acids. From germline, CDR1 is SGHRS and CDR2 YFSETQ. Trimming took 4 bases from V and 9 from J; bases not matched to a gene: 7. CDR3 nucleotide sequence: TGCGCCAGCAGCCCAAGACTAGCAGGTGAGCAGTTCTTC. Encoded protein: CASSPRLAGEQFF.

The chain is built from TRBV7-2 and TRBJ2-7; D not resolved. Trimming stripped 2 bases from V and 4 bases from J, with 12 bases between. The CDR3 loop spans 14 amino acids. Looked up from germline, CDR1 is SGHTA and CDR2 is FQGNSA. The CDR3 coding sequence is TGTGCCAGCAGCTTACAACCCGGATTTTACGAGCAGTACTTC. Its protein is CASSLQPGFYEQYF. The variable domain in full, completed from reference TRBV7-2 and TRBJ2-7, reads GAGVSQSPSNKVTEKGKDVELRCDPISGHTALYWYRQSLGQGLEFLIYFQGNSAPDKSGLPSDRFSAERTGGSVSTLTIQRTQQEDSAVYLCASSLQPGFYEQYFGPGTRLTVT.

This clone turned up a few times. The chain links TRBV30 to TRBJ1-1; no clear D gene. Trimming removed 0 bases from V and 5 bases from J, with 4 bases in between. The CDR3 extends over 11 amino acids. Germline V gene lookup returns CDR1 GTSNPN and CDR2 SVGIG (reference sequence). CDR3 residues: CAWSVKTEAFF. The CDR3 DNA reads as TGTGCCTGGAGTGTAAAGACTGAAGCTTTCTTT.